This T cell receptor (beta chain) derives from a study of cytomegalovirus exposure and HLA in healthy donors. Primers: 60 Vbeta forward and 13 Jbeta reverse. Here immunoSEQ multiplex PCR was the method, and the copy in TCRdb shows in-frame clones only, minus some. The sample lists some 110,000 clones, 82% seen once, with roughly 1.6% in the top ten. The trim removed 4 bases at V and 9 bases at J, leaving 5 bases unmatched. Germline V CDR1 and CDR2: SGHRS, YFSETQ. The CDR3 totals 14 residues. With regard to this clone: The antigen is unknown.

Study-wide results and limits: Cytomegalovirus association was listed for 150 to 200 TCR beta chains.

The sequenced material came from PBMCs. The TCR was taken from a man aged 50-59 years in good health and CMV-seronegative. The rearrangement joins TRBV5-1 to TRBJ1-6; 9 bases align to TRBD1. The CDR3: CASSARDRVSPLHF. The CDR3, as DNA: TGCGCCAGCAGCGCACGGGACAGGGTTTCACCCCTCCACTTT.